The sequence of this T cell receptor (beta chain) was determined in a study of blood T cell repertoires in COVID-19. Libraries were prepared by immunoSEQ multiplex PCR; TCRdb keeps only in-frame clonotypes and omits some of them. The table includes about 160,000 clones, 80% to 95% detected once. This CDR3 has 13 amino acids. Trimming removed 5 bases at V and 4 bases at J, with 11 bases between. Germline V gives CDR1 WSHSY, CDR2 SAAADI. This clone was recorded only once. The sequencing input was peripheral blood. This chain connects TRBV10-2 to TRBJ2-5; TRBD1 is a possible D gene (6 bases). The receptor's source is a woman aged 45 to 65 with acute or convalescent COVID-19. CDR3 sequence: CASSFQTGETQYF. The CDR3 DNA is TGCGCCAGCAGTTTTCAGACAGGAGAGACCCAGTACTTC.